Following are 13 T cell receptor beta chains from one sample sequenced in a study of shared clonotypes between healthy human individuals. Only in-frame clones appear in the TCRdb table, and some are missing; sequencing was by immunoSEQ multiplex PCR. The profile shows about 1.1 million clones, around 77% of them singletons. Input material: memory CD4+ T cells from PBMCs. Subset meaning: CD45RA-negative fraction. These receptors all stem from a man between 18 and 29 years old in good health. Some clones in this sample may be carry-over from other donors' samples.

V is TRBV20-1 and J is TRBJ1-1; D not certain. Germline assignment: CDR1 DFQATT and CDR2 SNEGSKA (reference sequence). There are 11 residues in the CDR3. Trimming took off 8 bases at V and 4 bases at J, with 11 bases between the two ends. CDR3 bases: TGCAGTACCATAGGACGCACTGAAGCTTTCTTT. Amino acids: CSTIGRTEAFF.

V is TRBV7-3 and J is TRBJ2-2; tentative D call: TRBD2 (6 bases). The CDR3 contains 16 residues. Trimming took 5 bases from V and 7 from J, leaving 20 bases between them. CDR1 is SGHTA, CDR2 FQGTGA, per germline. For the CDR3, the DNA is TGTGCCAGCAGCCCCCGACGAAAAAGGGGAGGCGGGGAGCTGTTTTTT. Protein sequence: CASSPRRKRGGGELFF.

V gene TRBV6-6 combines with J gene TRBJ1-4; 7 bases are a match to TRBD1. J lost 3 bases, V lost 6 bases, and 7 bases had no gene match. Germline V gene data show CDR1 as MNHNY and CDR2 as SVGAGI (reference sequence). The CDR3 spans 15 residues. The CDR3 here is CASSPNRGPNEKLFF. CDR3 bases: TGTGCCAGCAGCCCAAACAGGGGACCTAATGAAAAACTGTTTTTT.

The chain uses TRBV7-2 and TRBJ1-2; TRBD1 matches 8 bases. The germline V gene has CDR1 SGHTA and CDR2 FQGNSA. The V segment lost 4 bases and the J segment 6 bases; nucleotides outside the gene matches: 16. The CDR3 runs to 17 residues. CDR3 in DNA: TGTGCCAGCAGCTCCACCAGACCAACGGACAGGGATCATGGCTACACCTTC. Its translation is CASSSTRPTDRDHGYTF.

This rearrangement joins TRBV5-1 to TRBJ2-2; D is uncertain. V was pared by 0 bases and J by 5 bases, with 11 bases between. Germline assignment: CDR1 SGHRS and CDR2 YFSETQ. The CDR3 sequence is 15 residues long. CDR3 region: CASSLAPGSTGELFF. The CDR3, as DNA: TGCGCCAGCAGCTTGGCCCCGGGTTCGACCGGGGAGCTGTTTTTT.

The chain joins TRBV29-1 to TRBJ1-1; D ambiguous. Trimming pared 5 bases from V and 3 bases from J, leaving 10 bases between. The CDR3 runs 12 residues. Germline-derived CDR1 and CDR2 are SQVTM and ANQGSEA. In DNA form, the CDR3 reads TGCAGCGTTTCGACGGATTACACTGAAGCTTTCTTT. Translating gives CSVSTDYTEAFF.

Remarks on this clone: A much larger clone lies one base from this, so it may be a read error. Within the sample, other DNA sequences also encode this same CDR3. The rearrangement uses TRBV9 and TRBJ2-3; 12 bases map to TRBD2. The CDR3 runs to 15 residues. V shed 3 bases, J shed 6 bases, and the junction held 5 bases outside the gene matches. Per germline, CDR1 SGDLS and CDR2 YYNGEE. The CDR3 loop reads CASSARLAGVDTQYF. The CDR3 nucleotides read TGTGCCAGCAGCGCGCGACTAGCGGGAGTGGATACGCAGTATTTT.

This chain links TRBV29-1 with TRBJ1-1, with TRBD1 matching 7 bases. CDR3 length: 13 amino acids. Germline trimming cut 6 bases from V and 2 bases from J; bases unmatched to any gene: 6. Germline loops: CDR1 SQVTM, CDR2 ANQGSEA. The CDR3 sequence is CSVAWDRNTEAFF. CDR3 bases: TGCAGCGTCGCCTGGGACAGAAACACTGAAGCTTTCTTT.

The chain recombines TRBV5-1 with TRBJ2-3; D is possibly TRBD1 or TRBD2 (7 bases each). Germline V gives CDR1 SGHRS, CDR2 YFSETQ. The CDR3 loop spans 16 amino acids. Trimming cost V 2 bases and J 2 bases, with 15 bases left between them. The chain's CDR3 is CASSFQGGGYTDTQYF. The CDR3 DNA follows: TGCGCCAGCAGCTTCCAGGGAGGGGGCTACACAGATACGCAGTATTTT.

This clone was found a few times. V gene TRBV5-1 combines with J gene TRBJ1-1; 11 bases are shared with TRBD1. Germline CDR1 SGHRS, CDR2 YFSETQ. V trimming: 5 bases; J trimming: 1 base; junction bases outside the gene matches: 10. The CDR3 is 17 amino acids. Here the CDR3 reads CASSYYGQGAANTEAFF. Written as DNA, the CDR3 is TGCGCCAGCAGTTACTACGGACAGGGGGCGGCGAACACTGAAGCTTTCTTT.

The chain recombines TRBV5-8 with TRBJ2-7; 11 bases are shared with TRBD1. V gave up 6 bases and J gave up 4 bases; unmatched junction bases: 12. Germline V gives CDR1 SGHTS, CDR2 YDEGEE. There are 16 residues in the CDR3. CDR3 nucleotide sequence: TGTGCCAGCACCCTATTTGGGGACAGGGGGGGTTACGAGCAGTACTTC. Its translation: CASTLFGDRGGYEQYF.

This clone has only one observation. The junction does not match germline at one end; this may be a read error. The rearrangement joins TRBV9 to TRBJ2-1, with TRBD2 as a possible D gene (5 bases). This CDR3 comprises 15 residues. Germline V gene lookup returns CDR1 SGDLS and CDR2 YYNGEE. The CDR3 nucleotides read TGTGCCAACAGCGTAGCTGGAGACTACTACAATGAGCAGTTCTTC. It is translated as CANSVAGDYYNEQFF.

As to this clone: A read error is possible here, since a much larger clone lies one base away. This specimen includes other DNA sequences encoding the same CDR3. The rearrangement uses TRBV2 and TRBJ2-7; either TRBD1 or TRBD2 may supply D (5 bases each). Germline V lookup: CDR1 SNHLY, CDR2 FYNNEI. This CDR3 has 13 residues. Trimming removed 8 bases from V and 2 bases from J, with 13 bases in between. The CDR3 here is CASGGQGTYEQYF. The CDR3 DNA reads TGTGCCAGCGGGGGTCAGGGTACCTACGAGCAGTACTTC.